This TCR beta chain was sequenced during a study of blood T cells in healthy people across ages. Overall study results and limits: Both higher diversity and more naive CD4+ cells marked long-lived donors when set against aged donors. A roughly linear fall in TCR beta diversity per million T cells was seen with increasing age.

The second PCR ran roughly 7 to 12 cycles with a sample-barcoded 5' primer and J-beta primers. Each CDR3 protein gets one entry after TCRdb re-called the 5' RACE reads with MiXCR. Here the sample spans over a million distinct CDR3 sequences, approximately 38% being singletons. Worth noting for this clonotype: Its antigen is not identified.

The donors, healthy Caucasians from Russia, were aged roughly 6 to 95. V lost 4 bases and J lost 5, with 15 bases in between. CDR3 length equals 15 residues. Germline V CDR1 and CDR2: LGHDT, YNNKEL (reference sequence). The sequence was collected from a woman aged 18-30 years in good health. Sequencing input: blood. This chain connects TRBV3-1 to TRBJ2-1; tentatively, D is TRBD1 (5 bases). The DNA of the CDR3 is TGTGCCAGCAGCCGAGACAGACGAGCCAACAATGAGCAGTTCTTC. This translates into CASSRDRRANNEQFF.